This T cell receptor (beta chain) was obtained from a study of cytomegalovirus exposure and HLA in healthy donors. A multiplex PCR was run with 60 Vbeta primers and 13 Jbeta primers. Repertoires were generated with immunoSEQ multiplex PCR, while TCRdb's copy carries only in-frame clones and drops some. The sample yields about 200,000 clones, roughly 70% seen once. General observations from the study: An apparent linkage of common viral pathogens to several of the most significant clusters emerged in a later analysis. The study found most TCR sequences rare, yet found some public TCRs in many donors. Previously analyzed data showed that most TCR beta V segments were productive at a frequency of about 87% or about 30%.

Trimming removed 3 bases from V and 0 bases from J, with 5 bases in between. The CDR3 length is 13 residues. Germline V lookup: CDR1 LGHNA, CDR2 YSLEER. Regarding this clone: Its antigen is currently unknown.

The sample consisted of PBMCs. The sequence was obtained from a woman in her twenties or thirties in good health and CMV-seronegative. The chain joins TRBV4-3 to TRBJ1-1; no clear D gene. The DNA for the CDR3 is TGCGCCAGCAGCCAGGGAGTGAACACTGAAGCTTTCTTT. It encodes CASSQGVNTEAFF.